One and the same sample provided the 6 T cell receptor beta chains below, sequenced in a study of cytomegalovirus exposure and HLA in healthy donors. Clones were read by immunoSEQ multiplex PCR, and TCRdb kept only the in-frame ones, dropping some. The table records over 50,000 clones, 92% of them present only once. The sample taken for sequencing was PBMCs. The origin of the receptors is a man younger than 35 in good health and CMV-seropositive.

This clone occurred once. The chain joins TRBV5-4 to TRBJ1-1, with D possibly TRBD1 on 6 matching bases. This CDR3 is 14 amino acids long. Deletions cut 4 bases from V and 2 bases from J, with 12 bases between. CDR1 is SGHNT and CDR2 is YYREEE in the germline V gene (reference sequence). The CDR3 DNA reads as TGTGCCAGCAGCCTCGCGGGGGGCAACACTGAAGCTTTCTTT. This gives the protein CASSLAGGNTEAFF.

The rearrangement links TRBV11-3 to TRBJ2-1, with 14 bases lining up with TRBD2. The germline CDR1 and CDR2 sequences are SGHNT and YENEEA. This CDR3 has 17 amino acids. J was trimmed by 0 bases and V by 5 bases; bases with no gene match: 3. The CDR3 sequence: CASSRTSGRSSYNEQFF. The DNA of the CDR3 is TGTGCCAGCAGCAGGACTAGCGGGAGGAGCTCCTACAATGAGCAGTTCTTC.

The chain recombines TRBV29-1 with TRBJ2-5, with D tentatively TRBD2 (7 bases). Germline V gene lookup returns CDR1 SQVTM and CDR2 ANQGSEA. The V end was cut by 4 bases, the J end by 5 bases, with 17 bases between. This CDR3 has 14 amino acids. CDR3: CSVVRGAGRETQYF. CDR3 DNA: TGCAGCGTTGTCCGGGGGGCTGGGAGGGAGACCCAGTACTTC.

This sequence joins TRBV30 and TRBJ1-5; D is unresolved. The length of the CDR3 is 16 residues. Trimming removed 0 bases from V and 3 bases from J, with 15 bases in between. Germline loops: CDR1 GTSNPN, CDR2 SVGIG (reference sequence). DNA for the CDR3: TGTGCCTGGAGTGTACGTTGGGCCGAACCCAATCAGCCCCAGCATTTT. Translating gives CAWSVRWAEPNQPQHF.

V and J are TRBV9 and TRBJ1-2; 7 nucleotides align to TRBD1. This CDR3 is 13 amino acids long. Unmatched junction bases numbered 3, after V lost 4 bases and J lost 3 bases. Germline values: CDR1 SGDLS, CDR2 YYNGEE. CDR3 DNA sequence: TGTGCCAGCAGCTACGGACAGGACTATGGCTACACCTTC. Translated, it gives CASSYGQDYGYTF. Complete variable domain (other parts from reference TRBV9 and TRBJ1-2): DSGVTQTPKHLITATGQRVTLRCSPRSGDLSVYWYQQSLDQGLQFLIQYYNGEERAKGNILERFSAQQFPDLHSELNLSSLELGDSALYFCASSYGQDYGYTFGSGTRLTVV.

This chain uses TRBV6-1 with TRBJ1-1; possible D gene TRBD1, 5 bases. In germline, CDR1 is MNHNS, CDR2 SASEGT. This CDR3 region has 15 residues. Trimming left V 1 base short and J 2 bases short, with 11 bases between. The CDR3 sequence is CASSEGPGVNTEAFF. CDR3 nucleotide sequence: TGTGCCAGCAGTGAAGGACCGGGGGTCAACACTGAAGCTTTCTTT.